The sample holds a few counts of the clone carrying this T cell receptor beta chain. The antigen is not known. Out of over 7.5 ml of fresh peripheral blood came the PBMCs. The data stem from a study of T cells in Graves' hyperthyroidism and ophthalmopathy. Whole-study findings and limits: Onset of ophthalmopathy came a median 6.5 months after the model predicted it.

There are 20 residues in the CDR3. Germline-derived CDR1 and CDR2 are MNHEY and SMNVEV (reference sequence). Trimming at V came to 0 bases and at J to 1 base, leaving 10 bases not matched to a gene. RNA transcripts were the template for amplifying TCR beta CDR3 regions. HTBI primers were used for first-round RT-PCR of the TCR CDR3. TCRdb re-called the multiplex PCR reads with MiXCR, one entry per CDR3 protein. The data show roughly 180,000 distinct CDR3 sequences, 9.4% seen once. The sample taken for sequencing was blood. The receptor was isolated from a woman aged 18-30 years with Graves' hyperthyroidism that later progressed to Graves' ophthalmopathy. This chain joins TRBV27 and TRBJ2-6; 9 bases match TRBD1. This chain's CDR3 is CASSLSLGGQGTSGANVLTF. The CDR3, as DNA: TGTGCCAGCAGTTTATCGCTTGGGGGACAGGGAACATCTGGGGCCAACGTCCTGACTTTC.